This record covers a single T cell receptor (beta chain). These data are taken from a study of control samples from healthy donors and cancer patients. Here immunoSEQ multiplex PCR was the method, and the copy in TCRdb shows in-frame clones only, minus some. The table records 80,000 to 100,000 clones, 85% to 90% of them present only once. The germline V and J ends were trimmed by 0 bases and 3 bases, with 15 bases remaining between them. The CDR3 has 16 residues. Germline V gene lookup returns CDR1 SGHRS and CDR2 YFSETQ. The sample consisted of blood. This sequence originates from a young man in good health. The chain carries TRBV5-1 and TRBJ1-1, with D uncertain. CDR3 sequence (DNA): TGCGCCAGCAGCTTGGGTTACCGCCAGACGGACACTGAAGCTTTCTTT. Protein sequence: CASSLGYRQTDTEAFF.